The 10 T cell receptor beta chains given below trace back to one sample, sequenced in a study of T cell responses to AZD1222 COVID-19 vaccine. Using immunoSEQ multiplex PCR, the repertoire was profiled, and TCRdb retains in-frame clones only, with some absent. The table records about 79,000 clones, 92% of them present only once. The sample consisted of peripheral blood, taken on day 0 of MenACWY control vaccination. The receptors originated from an adult in good health.

This chain connects TRBV5-1 to TRBJ1-1; possible D gene TRBD1, 6 bases. Trimming removed 3 bases from V and 2 bases from J, with 14 bases in between. This CDR3 is built from 15 residues. Germline assignment: CDR1 SGHRS and CDR2 YFSETQ. As DNA, the CDR3 is TGCGCCAGCAGCTCGACTCGGGGGGGCAACACTGAAGCTTTCTTT. Translated, it gives CASSSTRGGNTEAFF.

This clone appeared a single time. The V and J genes are TRBV11-2 and TRBJ2-7, with D possibly being TRBD2 (6 bases). Deletions cut 1 base from V and 2 bases from J, with 12 bases between. This CDR3 is 15 amino acids long. Germline V gene data show CDR1 as SGHAT and CDR2 as FQNNGV. CDR3 sequence: CASSLGGARAYEQYF. CDR3 sequence (DNA): TGTGCCAGCAGCTTAGGCGGGGCACGAGCCTACGAGCAGTACTTC.

Here the CDR3 reads CASSRLTSTDTQYF. The CDR3 bases are TGTGCCAGCAGCCGACTAACTAGCACAGATACGCAGTATTTT. The chain links TRBV28 to TRBJ2-3; D possibly corresponds to TRBD2 (5 bases). V was trimmed by 6 bases and J by 0 bases, leaving 10 bases between them. The CDR3 runs to 14 residues. Germline loops: CDR1 MDHEN, CDR2 SYDVKM.

The count of this clone is one. The junction and the germline gene differ at one end; a read error may be behind it. The chain has TRBV14 and TRBJ1-2, with a weak D call TRBD1 (6 bases). Germline CDR1 and CDR2: SGHDN and FVKESK. This CDR3 has 12 amino acids. The CDR3 spells CASSRERGKRNF. The CDR3 region has the DNA TGTGCCAGCAGCCGGGAGAGGGGGAAAAGGAACTTC.

The chain has TRBV10-3 and TRBJ2-2; D gene unclear. Per germline, CDR1 ENHRY and CDR2 SYGVKD. The CDR3 loop spans 15 amino acids. Deletions cut 5 bases from V and 2 bases from J, with 12 bases between. Here the CDR3 DNA reads TGTGCCATCAGTAGAAACGCACAAAACACCGGGGAGCTGTTTTTT. This encodes CAISRNAQNTGELFF.

The CDR3 sequence: CASSLFGLAGERTGELFF. The CDR3 DNA reads TGTGCCAGCAGCTTATTTGGACTAGCGGGAGAGCGTACCGGGGAGCTGTTTTTT. The chain combines TRBV7-2 with TRBJ2-2, with 13 bases matching TRBD2. Trimming removed 2 bases from V and 5 bases from J; junction bases left unmatched: 8. The V gene's germline CDR1 is SGHTA and CDR2 FQGNSA. The CDR3 spans 18 residues.

V gene TRBV29-1 combines with J gene TRBJ1-1; 7 nucleotides align to TRBD1. V was pared by 4 bases and J by 4 bases, with 6 bases of the junction left unmatched. Germline loops: CDR1 SQVTM, CDR2 ANQGSEA. The CDR3 runs 13 residues. The CDR3 spells CSVARQGLTEAFF. CDR3 nucleotides: TGCAGCGTTGCCCGACAGGGTCTCACTGAAGCTTTCTTT.

This sequence joins TRBV10-3 and TRBJ2-1; TRBD2 aligns across 7 bases. Looked up from germline, CDR1 is ENHRY and CDR2 is SYGVKD. Trimming cost V 5 bases and J 2 bases; bases outside gene matches: 3. The CDR3 is made up of 14 amino acids. In DNA, the CDR3 is TGTGCCATCAGTCCGGGACTAACCTACAATGAGCAGTTCTTC. This encodes CAISPGLTYNEQFF.

The chain links TRBV6-5 to TRBJ1-5; 8 nucleotides agree with TRBD1. The junction had 11 bases not matched to a gene; V was cut back by 7 bases and J by 6 bases. Per the germline V gene, CDR1 is MNHEY and CDR2 is SVGAGI. CDR3 length: 15 amino acids. In nucleotides, the CDR3 is TGTGCCAGCAACAATTCAGGGGGCCAGGGTCAGCCCCAGCATTTT. It translates to CASNNSGGQGQPQHF.

The chain has TRBV21-1 and TRBJ2-1; the DNA was not compared with TRBD2, the D call given in the table. TRBV21-1 is classified as a pseudogene. The CDR3 is 16 amino acids. The CDR3 DNA reads TGTGCCAGCAGCAAAGGGGCGGGAAGCTCCTACAATGAGCAGTTCTTC. This sequence encodes CASSKGAGSSYNEQFF.